In its sample, the clone carrying this TCR beta chain ranks as medium-sized. Its antigen remains unidentified. The data were taken from a study of neurological immune-mediated disorders. Using its own MiXCR run on the 5' RACE reads, TCRdb lists one record per CDR3 protein. The sample lists tens of thousands of distinct CDR3 sequences, less than 4.5% seen once, with roughly 1.7% in the top ten. CDR3 length: 14 residues. The germline gives CDR1 SGHRS, CDR2 YFSETQ. Trimming took off 1 base at V and 2 bases at J, with 10 bases between the two ends. Study results and limitations: The absence of any CDR3 amino acid sequence shared by expanded clones across subjects suggests that repertoires were private in all groups. Expansion of TCR clones was greatest in HTLV-1-associated myelopathy and smallest in multiple sclerosis, where it fell below that of healthy controls.

2 million unsorted PBMCs were stored in RNAlater at -80 °C before RNA extraction. The sequence derives from a man aged 25 to 40 with multiple sclerosis. The chain carries TRBV5-1 and TRBJ2-7; D unresolved. Sequencing was performed on PBMCs. Written as DNA, the CDR3 is TGCGCCAGCAGCTTGATACAGAACCCCTACGAGCAGTACTTC. This encodes CASSLIQNPYEQYF.